Below are 28 T cell receptor beta chains sequenced from a single sample in a study of OX40 agonist ivuxolimab in advanced cancers. TCRdb's table, derived via immunoSEQ multiplex PCR, lists solely in-frame clones and lacks some. The sample lists some 97,000 clones; around nine tenths were seen once. This specimen was CD4+ or CD8+ T cells sorted from blood, taken in a trial of the OX40 agonist ivuxolimab. The source is an adult with an advanced solid tumor such as melanoma, head and neck, liver or kidney cancer.

V gene TRBV7-3 combines with J gene TRBJ2-7; TRBD2 might be the D (5 bases). V was trimmed by 5 bases and J by 0 bases, leaving 14 bases between them. The CDR3 is 15 residues long. The V gene's germline CDR1 is SGHTA and CDR2 FQGTGA. The CDR3 sequence is CASSPSGLASYEQYF. The CDR3 DNA reads as TGTGCCAGCAGCCCAAGTGGGCTAGCCTCCTACGAGCAGTACTTC. Complete variable domain (other parts from reference TRBV7-3 and TRBJ2-7): GAGVSQTPSNKVTEKGKYVELRCDPISGHTALYWYRQSLGQGPEFLIYFQGTGAADDSGLPNDRFFAVRPEGSVSTLKIQRTERGDSAVYLCASSPSGLASYEQYFGPGTRLTVT.

The chain joins TRBV4-3 to TRBJ1-1; perhaps TRBD1 as D (6 bases). This CDR3 is built from 14 residues. The V gene's germline CDR1 is LGHNA and CDR2 YSLEER. V was cut by 5 bases and J by 1 base, with 11 bases left in between. The CDR3 spells CASSWGAGNTEAFF. CDR3 coding DNA: TGCGCCAGCAGCTGGGGGGCGGGGAACACTGAAGCTTTCTTT.

J is TRBJ2-3 and V is TRBV7-3, with TRBD1 as a possible D gene (5 bases). The CDR3 spans 13 residues. Trimming stripped 5 bases from V and 0 bases from J, with 6 bases between. Germline assignment: CDR1 SGHTA and CDR2 FQGTGA. The CDR3, as DNA: TGTGCCAGCAGCGCAGGGAGCACAGATACGCAGTATTTT. This gives the protein CASSAGSTDTQYF.

V is TRBV7-2 and J is TRBJ2-7; possibly TRBD1 for D (5 bases). V lost 6 bases, J lost 2 bases, and 11 bases lay in between. The CDR3 sequence is 13 residues long. CDR1 and CDR2 from the germline V gene are SGHTA and FQGNSA. DNA of the CDR3: TGTGCCAGCAGGGCTACAGGAGCCTACGAGCAGTACTTC. It is translated as CASRATGAYEQYF.

The chain carries TRBV7-2 and TRBJ2-7, with 10 bases identical to TRBD1. Unmatched junction bases numbered 6, after V lost 4 bases and J lost 6 bases. The germline CDR1 and CDR2 sequences are SGHTA and FQGNSA. The CDR3 spans 14 residues. Written as DNA, the CDR3 is TGTGCCAGCAGCTCACGACAGGGGGCTGGCGAGCAGTACTTC. This gives the protein CASSSRQGAGEQYF. Based on the CDR3 plus reference TRBV7-2 and TRBJ2-7, the full variable domain is GAGVSQSPSNKVTEKGKDVELRCDPISGHTALYWYRQSLGQGLEFLIYFQGNSAPDKSGLPSDRFSAERTGGSVSTLTIQRTQQEDSAVYLCASSSRQGAGEQYFGPGTRLTVT.

The chain couples TRBV9 to TRBJ2-2; 8 positions agree with TRBD2. Germline assignment: CDR1 SGDLS and CDR2 YYNGEE. Trimming removed 4 bases from V and 6 bases from J; junction bases left unmatched: 11. The CDR3 is made up of 16 amino acids. CDR3 in DNA: TGTGCCAGCAGCCCTCGCCCCAGCGGGAGCCCCGGGGAGCTGTTTTTT. This encodes CASSPRPSGSPGELFF.

The rearrangement joins TRBV5-6 to TRBJ1-5; 10 nucleotides line up with TRBD1. The V gene end was trimmed by 3 bases and the J gene end by 6 bases; junction bases not matched to a gene: 12. CDR1 and CDR2 (germline): SGHDT, YYEEEE. The CDR3 is 17 residues long. As DNA, the CDR3 is TGTGCCAGCAGCTCATTCTTCCGGGACAGGGGAACTCAGCCCCAGCATTTT. This sequence encodes CASSSFFRDRGTQPQHF.

This rearrangement joins TRBV2 to TRBJ1-5; 7 bases align to TRBD1. After removal of 5 bases from V and 4 bases from J, the junction contained 5 bases not matched to a gene. The CDR3 contains 14 residues. Germline loops: CDR1 SNHLY, CDR2 FYNNEI. The CDR3 coding sequence is TGTGCCAGCAGTTCCGACAGGGTAAATCAGCCCCAGCATTTT. This translates into CASSSDRVNQPQHF. The full variable domain, completed using reference TRBV2 and TRBJ1-5, is EPEVTQTPSHQVTQMGQEVILRCVPISNHLYFYWYRQILGQKVEFLVSFYNNEISEKSEIFDDQFSVERPDGSNFTLKIRSTKLEDSAMYFCASSSDRVNQPQHFGDGTRLSIL.

This clone was counted a few times. The chain carries TRBV7-8 and TRBJ2-7, with 8 nucleotides matching TRBD2. CDR1 is SGHVS, CDR2 FQNEAQ, per germline. The V segment lost 5 bases and the J segment 1 base; nucleotides outside the gene matches: 10. This CDR3 is built from 16 residues. CDR3 residues: CASSSMAGGFSYEQYF. CDR3 in DNA: TGTGCCAGCAGCAGCATGGCGGGAGGATTTTCCTACGAGCAGTACTTC.

This chain connects TRBV7-4 to TRBJ1-4, with a weak D call TRBD1 (5 bases). The CDR3 runs to 13 residues. Germline CDR1 is SGHVT and CDR2 is SQSDAQ. Trimming took off 2 bases at V and 8 bases at J, with 9 bases between the two ends. The CDR3 spells CASSLLRGEKLFF. CDR3 DNA: TGTGCCAGCAGCTTACTGCGGGGGGAAAAACTGTTTTTT. The entire variable domain, with the rest obtained from reference TRBV7-4 and TRBJ1-4, is as follows: GAGVSQSPRYKVAKRGRDVALRCDSISGHVTLYWYRQTLGQGSEVLTYSQSDAQRDKSGRPSGRFSAERPERSVSTLKIQRTEQGDSAVYLCASSLLRGEKLFFGSGTQLSVL.

The V and J genes are TRBV19 and TRBJ2-1, with 10 bases matching TRBD2. With 4 bases clipped from V and 5 bases from J, the junction kept 5 bases outside the gene matches. The CDR3 sequence is 15 residues long. Germline V gene data show CDR1 as LNHDA and CDR2 as SQIVND (reference sequence). Here the CDR3 DNA reads TGTGCCAGTAGTAGGACTAGCGGAATTGACAATGAGCAGTTCTTC. It yields the protein CASSRTSGIDNEQFF.

This clone has only one observation. This chain joins TRBV7-9 and TRBJ2-5; possibly TRBD1 for D (6 bases). The V gene lost 2 bases and the J gene lost 5 bases, with 15 bases spanning the gap. CDR1 and CDR2 (germline): SEHNR, FQNEAQ (reference sequence). The CDR3 loop spans 15 amino acids. CDR3 sequence: CASSLQAGVGETQYF. The DNA of the CDR3 is TGTGCCAGCAGCTTACAGGCAGGGGTCGGGGAGACCCAGTACTTC.

The V gene is TRBV4-1, the J gene TRBJ2-7; no firm D call. The CDR3 totals 15 residues. Germline-derived CDR1 and CDR2 are MGHRA and YSYEKL. Trimming took off 0 bases at V and 0 bases at J, with 9 bases between the two ends. CDR3 coding DNA: TGCGCCAGCAGCCAAGATAGGAGTTTCTCCTACGAGCAGTACTTC. The encoded protein is CASSQDRSFSYEQYF.

V and J are TRBV6-5 and TRBJ1-2; TRBD1 matches at 8 bases. The V gene's germline CDR1 is MNHEY and CDR2 SVGAGI. The CDR3 consists of 13 residues. The junction had 6 bases not matched to a gene; V was cut back by 5 bases and J by 7 bases. This chain's CDR3 is CASSTGQGSGYTF. CDR3 sequence (DNA): TGTGCCAGCAGTACTGGACAGGGAAGTGGCTACACCTTC.

The chain has TRBV6-1 and TRBJ1-3; possibly TRBD1 for D (5 bases). From germline, CDR1 is MNHNS and CDR2 SASEGT. The CDR3 has 15 amino acids. The CDR3: CAAGDGILSGNTIYF. Written as DNA, the CDR3 is TGTGCAGCGGGGGACGGGATTCTCTCTGGAAACACCATATATTTT.

The V call is TRBV4-2, the J call TRBJ2-5, with 7 bases aligning to TRBD1. The CDR3 totals 15 residues. V lost 1 base to trimming and J lost 5 bases; unmatched junction nucleotides: 7. In germline, CDR1 is LGHNA, CDR2 YNFKEQ. CDR3 amino acids: CASSQGTGDSETQYF. The CDR3 DNA reads as TGTGCCAGCAGCCAAGGGACAGGAGATTCGGAGACCCAGTACTTC.

J is TRBJ1-4 and V is TRBV2; unclear D gene. The V gene lost 6 bases and the J gene lost 1 base, with 9 bases spanning the gap. Germline CDR1 SNHLY, CDR2 FYNNEI. CDR3 length: 14 amino acids. The CDR3 nucleotides read TGTGCCAGCAGCGCGACAAGAACTAATGAAAAACTGTTTTTT. Protein sequence: CASSATRTNEKLFF.

V gene TRBV5-4 combines with J gene TRBJ2-1, with no clear D. The V gene's germline CDR1 is SGHNT and CDR2 YYREEE (reference sequence). The CDR3 sequence is 16 residues long. Trimming removed 0 bases at V and 0 bases at J, with 10 bases between. The CDR3 loop reads CASSLGPISSYNEQFF. The DNA of the CDR3 is TGTGCCAGCAGCTTGGGACCGATTAGCTCCTACAATGAGCAGTTCTTC.

This chain joins TRBV19 and TRBJ1-6; the D is unclear. This CDR3 comprises 15 residues. V lost 6 bases and J lost 7, with 16 bases in between. CDR1 and CDR2 from the germline V gene are LNHDA and SQIVND (reference sequence). CDR3 bases: TGTGCCAGTAGCGATGCCGGGCGGGTGAATTCACCCCTCCACTTT. This translates into CASSDAGRVNSPLHF.

A single count supports this clone. This sequence joins TRBV6-1 and TRBJ2-1, with D maybe TRBD2 (6 bases). The CDR3 extends over 16 amino acids. In germline, CDR1 is MNHNS, CDR2 SASEGT. Trimming stripped 3 bases from V and 4 bases from J, with 16 bases between. The CDR3 sequence: CASSDQSQGGYNEQFF. Written as DNA, the CDR3 is TGTGCCAGCAGTGATCAGTCCCAGGGAGGATACAATGAGCAGTTCTTC.

Here the CDR3 DNA reads TGTGCCAGCAGAAGCGAACGGCGGGAGTGGGGCAGCTACGAGCAGTACTTC. This gives the protein CASRSERREWGSYEQYF. V and J are TRBV28 and TRBJ2-7; TRBD2 matches 7 bases. CDR3 length equals 17 residues. The J segment lost 3 bases and the V segment lost 6 bases, leaving 17 bases of the junction unmatched. Germline CDR1 is MDHEN and CDR2 is SYDVKM. Variable domain in full (rest from reference TRBV28 and TRBJ2-7): DVKVTQSSRYLVKRTGEKVFLECVQDMDHENMFWYRQDPGLGLRLIYFSYDVKMKEKGDIPEGYSVSREKKERFSLILESASTNQTSMYLCASRSERREWGSYEQYFGPGTRLTVT.

The chain joins TRBV5-6 to TRBJ1-4; D might be TRBD1 (6 bases). V shed 0 bases and J shed 8 bases, with 14 bases lying between them. This CDR3 spans 15 amino acids. Germline V gives CDR1 SGHDT, CDR2 YYEEEE. The DNA of the CDR3 is TGTGCCAGCAGCTTGGCCGGGGGCTATGTGGAAAAACTGTTTTTT. Amino acid sequence: CASSLAGGYVEKLFF.

This chain links TRBV10-3 with TRBJ2-5; D might be TRBD1 or TRBD2, each matching 5 bases. The ends were cut back, 5 bases at V and 7 bases at J, with 17 bases in the middle. CDR1 ENHRY and CDR2 SYGVKD come from the germline V gene. The length of the CDR3 is 14 residues. CDR3 sequence (DNA): TGTGCCATCAGTCCGAACGAGTTTGGGGGGACCCAGTACTTC. This encodes CAISPNEFGGTQYF.

This chain joins TRBV18 and TRBJ2-7; TRBD2 agrees at 11 bases. Germline CDR1 reads KGHSH; CDR2 reads LQKENI. CDR3 length equals 15 residues. With V trimmed by 3 bases and J by 3 bases, 4 bases remained unmatched. The CDR3 sequence is CASSPTSGDIYEQYF. Here the CDR3 DNA reads TGTGCCAGCTCACCGACTAGCGGGGATATCTACGAGCAGTACTTC.

The chain uses TRBV28 and TRBJ2-4; D possibly corresponds to TRBD1 (6 bases). The CDR3 sequence is 13 residues long. The germline V gene has CDR1 MDHEN and CDR2 SYDVKM. V lost 6 bases and J 10 bases, leaving 16 bases between the germline ends. This CDR3 reads CASRGALMAIQYF. The CDR3 coding sequence is TGTGCCAGCAGGGGGGCCCTGATGGCAATTCAGTACTTC.

V and J are TRBV7-2 and TRBJ1-5; 8 nucleotides agree with TRBD1. CDR1 is SGHTA, CDR2 FQGNSA, per germline. The CDR3 contains 13 residues. V lost 4 bases and J lost 7; bases outside the gene matches: 3. CDR3 sequence reads: CASSSDRAQPQHF. Written as DNA, the CDR3 is TGTGCCAGCAGCTCGGACAGGGCCCAGCCCCAGCATTTT.

This clone was seen once. This chain uses TRBV7-2 with TRBJ2-7, with 9 bases that match TRBD2. CDR3 length: 15 residues. With V trimmed by 5 bases and J by 6 bases, 11 bases remained unmatched. Germline CDR1 and CDR2: SGHTA and FQGNSA. The CDR3 nucleotides are TGTGCCAGCAGCCCGGCCAGCGGGAGGTCGATCGAGCAGTACTTC. It translates to CASSPASGRSIEQYF.

This sequence joins TRBV7-2 and TRBJ2-2; 9 nucleotides align to TRBD2. The CDR3 is made up of 19 amino acids. V lost 1 base and J lost 3; bases outside the gene matches: 12. Germline V gene lookup returns CDR1 SGHTA and CDR2 FQGNSA. This CDR3 is CASSLVGGGRARYTGELFF. CDR3 in DNA: TGTGCCAGCAGCTTAGTGGGTGGCGGGAGGGCACGATACACCGGGGAGCTGTTTTTT.